Listed here are 17 T cell receptor beta chains from one sample, sequenced in a study of blood T cell repertoires in COVID-19. The method was immunoSEQ multiplex PCR; TCRdb's version includes in-frame clones alone and lacks a portion of them. The sample gives several thousand clones, less than 90% of which show up once; approximately 10% is in the top ten. Sequencing was done on a sample of peripheral blood. These receptor sequences come from a human donor in a cohort sampled during active COVID-19.

The chain combines TRBV5-6 with TRBJ2-1; perhaps TRBD1 as D (6 bases). Germline V CDR1 and CDR2: SGHDT, YYEEEE. V was pared by 4 bases and J by 2 bases, with 16 bases between. The CDR3 is 16 residues long. CDR3 loop: CASSLRTGQPYNEQFF. The DNA for the CDR3 is TGTGCCAGCAGCCTGCGAACGGGACAACCCTACAATGAGCAGTTCTTC.

V gene TRBV14 combines with J gene TRBJ1-3; D is uncertain. This CDR3 comprises 15 residues. Germline CDR1 SGHDN, CDR2 FVKESK. The V end was cut by 1 base, the J end by 4 bases, with 11 bases between. CDR3 sequence reads: CASSQVAPTGNTIYF. Here the CDR3 DNA reads TGTGCCAGCAGCCAAGTCGCCCCTACCGGAAACACCATATATTTT.

The V gene is TRBV19, the J gene TRBJ2-1, with TRBD2 matching 9 bases. V dropped 8 bases and J dropped 3; count of bases not matched to a gene: 8. This CDR3 has 15 amino acids. Germline V CDR1 and CDR2: LNHDA, SQIVND (reference sequence). CDR3 bases: TGTGCCAGTGGGATAGCGGGGGATAACTACAATGAGCAGTTCTTC. Amino acids: CASGIAGDNYNEQFF.

This chain joins TRBV27 and TRBJ2-3; 7 nucleotides match TRBD1. Looked up from germline, CDR1 is MNHEY and CDR2 is SMNVEV (reference sequence). The length of the CDR3 is 16 residues. V dropped 1 base and J dropped 0; count of bases not matched to a gene: 4. The CDR3 sequence is CASSLFGDRSTDTQYF. The CDR3 DNA reads as TGTGCCAGCAGTTTATTCGGGGACAGAAGCACAGATACGCAGTATTTT.

The rearrangement uses TRBV10-3 and TRBJ2-1, with TRBD2 matching over 11 bases. Losses at the gene ends were 4 bases for V and 8 bases for J; bases not matched to a gene: 10. The CDR3 totals 16 residues. Germline lookup yields CDR1 ENHRY and CDR2 SYGVKD. The CDR3 loop reads CAISGLPTSGVDEQFF. CDR3 nucleotides: TGTGCCATCAGTGGACTACCGACTAGCGGGGTAGATGAGCAGTTCTTC.

This clone turned up a few times. This sequence joins TRBV11-2 and TRBJ1-2, with a tentative D call TRBD1 (5 bases). The CDR3 has 14 residues. Between the trimmed V and J ends, which lost 5 bases and 4 bases, there was a span of 14 bases. CDR1 is SGHAT, CDR2 FQNNGV, per germline. The CDR3 is CASSPTGLTYGYTF. The CDR3 bases are TGTGCCAGCAGCCCTACGGGACTCACCTATGGCTACACCTTC. Together with reference TRBV11-2 and TRBJ1-2, the CDR3 gives the full variable domain: EAGVAQSPRYKIIEKRQSVAFWCNPISGHATLYWYQQILGQGPKLLIQFQNNGVVDDSQLPKDRFSAERLKGVDSTLKIQPAKLEDSAVYLCASSPTGLTYGYTFGSGTRLTVV.

The chain carries TRBV2 and TRBJ1-2; D might be TRBD1 (6 bases). Trimming removed 0 bases from V and 4 bases from J, with 12 bases in between. Germline-derived CDR1 and CDR2 are SNHLY and FYNNEI. The length of the CDR3 is 15 residues. For the CDR3, the DNA is TGTGCCAGCAGTGAAGCGCTTTCAGGGGCCTATGGCTACACCTTC. Amino acid sequence: CASSEALSGAYGYTF.

The chain combines TRBV7-2 with TRBJ2-5; TRBD1 matches 7 bases. Germline CDR1 and CDR2: SGHTA and FQGNSA. The CDR3 spans 15 residues. The junction had 7 bases not matched to a gene; V was cut back by 2 bases and J by 4 bases. For the CDR3, the DNA is TGTGCCAGCAGCTTAAATCAGGGGGTAGCAGAGACCCAGTACTTC. Translation: CASSLNQGVAETQYF.

The chain combines TRBV6-5 with TRBJ1-1; D might be TRBD1 (5 bases). This CDR3 has 13 amino acids. Germline CDR1 and CDR2: MNHEY and SVGAGI. Trimming left V 7 bases short and J 7 bases short, with 16 bases between. Here the CDR3 reads CASKPPQGREAFF. CDR3 coding DNA: TGTGCCAGCAAACCACCCCAGGGTCGTGAAGCTTTCTTT.

The gene calls are TRBV7-9 and TRBJ2-3; 8 positions match TRBD1. The CDR3 extends over 14 amino acids. CDR1 and CDR2 (germline): SEHNR, FQNEAQ (reference sequence). Unmatched junction bases numbered 3, after V lost 3 bases and J lost 4 bases. The CDR3 reads CASSFGQGADTQYF. The DNA for the CDR3 is TGTGCCAGCAGCTTCGGACAGGGAGCAGATACGCAGTATTTT.

This sequence joins TRBV29-1 and TRBJ2-5, with D possibly being TRBD2 (5 bases). The germline V gene has CDR1 SQVTM and CDR2 ANQGSEA. Trimming took off 4 bases at V and 0 bases at J, with 15 bases between the two ends. There are 15 residues in the CDR3. This CDR3 reads CSVGPGRGYQETQYF. CDR3 DNA sequence: TGCAGCGTTGGACCCGGAAGAGGGTACCAAGAGACCCAGTACTTC.

The chain employs TRBV4-1 and TRBJ2-1; 11 nucleotides line up with TRBD2. The CDR3 covers 15 residues. The V segment lost 4 bases and the J segment 4 bases; nucleotides outside the gene matches: 3. Germline V gene sequence: CDR1 MGHRA, CDR2 YSYEKL. CDR3 nucleotide sequence: TGCGCCAGCAGCCTTAGCGGGGGGGCTTACAATGAGCAGTTCTTC. It codes for CASSLSGGAYNEQFF.

This clone was counted a few times. The chain couples TRBV3-1 (or the pseudogene TRBV3-2) to TRBJ1-5; D ambiguous. CDR1 and CDR2 (germline): LGHDT, YNNKEL (reference sequence). The V gene lost 0 bases and the J gene lost 7 bases, with 10 bases spanning the gap. The CDR3 consists of 14 residues. The CDR3 loop is CASSQDSGWQPQHF. Written as DNA, the CDR3 is TGTGCCAGCAGCCAAGACAGCGGGTGGCAGCCCCAGCATTTT.

This sequence joins TRBV4-3 and TRBJ1-1; D is unresolved. The CDR3 is 13 residues long. The ends were cut back, 0 bases at V and 1 base at J, with 3 bases in the middle. Germline CDR1 is LGHNA and CDR2 is YSLEER. CDR3 loop: CASSQDRNTEAFF. CDR3 bases: TGCGCCAGCAGCCAAGACAGGAACACTGAAGCTTTCTTT.

This clone was recorded once. The rearrangement uses TRBV28 and TRBJ1-2; D unclear. CDR1 is MDHEN, CDR2 SYDVKM, per germline. This CDR3 contains 12 residues. Trimming removed 11 bases from V and 0 bases from J, with 10 bases in between. In DNA form, the CDR3 reads TGTGCCGGCGGGGTTGCTAACTATGGCTACACCTTC. Encoded protein: CAGGVANYGYTF.

The table lists this clone with a few counts. The chain recombines TRBV6-2 or TRBV6-3 with TRBJ2-3; 7 positions agree with TRBD2. J gave up 5 bases and V 6 bases, and 5 bases lay outside the gene matches. Germline loops: CDR1 MNHEY, CDR2 SVGEGT. The CDR3 covers 13 residues. The chain's CDR3 is CASSPPGGDTQYF. The CDR3 nucleotides read TGTGCCAGCAGCCCGCCGGGGGGAGATACGCAGTATTTT.

This clone has a single count. The chain carries TRBV7-2 and TRBJ1-1; 7 bases map to TRBD1. This CDR3 comprises 14 residues. Looked up from germline, CDR1 is SGHTA and CDR2 is FQGNSA. The ends lost 5 bases at V and 4 bases at J; junction bases unmatched: 7. For the CDR3, the DNA is TGTGCCAGCAGCCCACAGGGGCGCCGCACTGAAGCTTTCTTT. Its protein product is CASSPQGRRTEAFF.